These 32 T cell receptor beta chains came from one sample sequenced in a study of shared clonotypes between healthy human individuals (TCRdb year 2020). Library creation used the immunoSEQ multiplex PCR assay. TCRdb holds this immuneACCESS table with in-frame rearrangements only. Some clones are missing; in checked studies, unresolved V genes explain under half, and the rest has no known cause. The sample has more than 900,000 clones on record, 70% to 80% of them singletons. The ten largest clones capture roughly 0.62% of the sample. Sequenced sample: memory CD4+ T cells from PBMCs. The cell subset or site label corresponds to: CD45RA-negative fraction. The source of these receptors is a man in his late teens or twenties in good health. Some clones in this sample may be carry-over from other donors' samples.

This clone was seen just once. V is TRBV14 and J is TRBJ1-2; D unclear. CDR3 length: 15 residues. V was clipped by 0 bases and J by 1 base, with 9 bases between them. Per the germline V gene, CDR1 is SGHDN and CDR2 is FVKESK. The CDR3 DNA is TGTGCCAGCAGCCAAGAACAGAGGATTAACTATGGCTACACCTTC. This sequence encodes CASSQEQRINYGYTF.

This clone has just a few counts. This chain's CDR3 is CASSEVVVVPGELFF. CDR3 nucleotide sequence: TGTGCCAGCAGTGAAGTCGTAGTGGTACCCGGGGAGCTGTTTTTT. The rearrangement uses TRBV6-1 and TRBJ2-2, with unresolved D. The V and J ends lost 1 base and 6 bases respectively, with 12 bases between them. The V gene's germline CDR1 is MNHNS and CDR2 SASEGT. This CDR3 contains 15 residues.

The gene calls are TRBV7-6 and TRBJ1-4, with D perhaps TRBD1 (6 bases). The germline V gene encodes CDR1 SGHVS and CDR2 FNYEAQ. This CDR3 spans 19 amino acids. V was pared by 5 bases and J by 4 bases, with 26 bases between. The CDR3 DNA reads TGTGCCAGCAGCGCAACGCGGGACACCGGGGCCAAAGTTAATGAAAAACTGTTTTTT. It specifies CASSATRDTGAKVNEKLFF.

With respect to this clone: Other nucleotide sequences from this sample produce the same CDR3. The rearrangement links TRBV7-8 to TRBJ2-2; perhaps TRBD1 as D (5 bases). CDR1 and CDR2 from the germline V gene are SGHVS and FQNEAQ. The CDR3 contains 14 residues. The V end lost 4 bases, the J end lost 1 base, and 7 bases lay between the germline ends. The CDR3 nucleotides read TGTGCCAGCAGCTCCGACAGGAACACCGGGGAGCTGTTTTTT. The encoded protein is CASSSDRNTGELFF. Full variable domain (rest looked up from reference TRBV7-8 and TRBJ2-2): GAGVSQSPRYKVAKRGQDVALRCDPISGHVSLFWYQQALGQGPEFLTYFQNEAQLDKSGLPSDRFFAERPEGSVSTLKIQRTQQEDSAVYLCASSSDRNTGELFFGEGSRLTVL.

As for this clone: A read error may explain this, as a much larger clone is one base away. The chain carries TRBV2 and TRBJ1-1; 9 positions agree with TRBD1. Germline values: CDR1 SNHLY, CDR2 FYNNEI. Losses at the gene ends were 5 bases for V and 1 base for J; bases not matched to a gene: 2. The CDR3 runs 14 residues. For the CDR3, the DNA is TGTGCCAGCAGTATGGGACAGGGGAACACTGAAGCTTTCTTT. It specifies CASSMGQGNTEAFF.

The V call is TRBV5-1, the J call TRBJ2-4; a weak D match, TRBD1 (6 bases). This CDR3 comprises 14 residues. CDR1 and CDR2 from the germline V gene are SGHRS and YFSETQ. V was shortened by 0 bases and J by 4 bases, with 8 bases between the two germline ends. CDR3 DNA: TGCGCCAGCAGCTTGGGTCAGGGGAAAAACATTCAGTACTTC. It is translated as CASSLGQGKNIQYF. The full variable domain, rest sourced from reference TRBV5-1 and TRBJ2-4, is KAGVTQTPRYLIKTRGQQVTLSCSPISGHRSVSWYQQTPGQGLQFLFEYFSETQRNKGNFPGRFSGRQFSNSRSEMNVSTLELGDSALYLCASSLGQGKNIQYFGAGTRLSVL.

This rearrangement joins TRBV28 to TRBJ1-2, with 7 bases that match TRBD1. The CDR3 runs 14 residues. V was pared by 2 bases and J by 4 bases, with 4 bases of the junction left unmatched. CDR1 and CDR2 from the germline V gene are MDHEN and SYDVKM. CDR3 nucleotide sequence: TGTGCCAGCAGTTTAATCAGGGACAGCTATGGCTACACCTTC. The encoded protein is CASSLIRDSYGYTF.

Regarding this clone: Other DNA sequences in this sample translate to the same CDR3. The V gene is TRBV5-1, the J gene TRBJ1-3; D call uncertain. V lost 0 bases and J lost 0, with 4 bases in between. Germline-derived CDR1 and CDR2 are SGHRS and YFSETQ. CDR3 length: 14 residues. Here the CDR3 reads CASSLEGSGNTIYF. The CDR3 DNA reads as TGCGCCAGCAGCTTGGAAGGCTCTGGAAACACCATATATTTT. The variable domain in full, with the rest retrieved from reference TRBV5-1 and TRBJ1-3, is KAGVTQTPRYLIKTRGQQVTLSCSPISGHRSVSWYQQTPGQGLQFLFEYFSETQRNKGNFPGRFSGRQFSNSRSEMNVSTLELGDSALYLCASSLEGSGNTIYFGEGSWLTVV.

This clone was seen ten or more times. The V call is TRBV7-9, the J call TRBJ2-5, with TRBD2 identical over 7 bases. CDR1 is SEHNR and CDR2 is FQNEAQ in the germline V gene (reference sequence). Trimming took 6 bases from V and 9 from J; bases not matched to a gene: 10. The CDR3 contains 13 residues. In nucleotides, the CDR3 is TGTGCCAGCAGGCATACTAGCGATTGGGCCCAGTACTTC. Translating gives CASRHTSDWAQYF.

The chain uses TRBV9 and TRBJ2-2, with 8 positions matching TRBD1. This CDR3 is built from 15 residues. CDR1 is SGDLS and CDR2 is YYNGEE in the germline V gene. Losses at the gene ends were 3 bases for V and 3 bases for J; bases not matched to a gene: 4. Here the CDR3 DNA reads TGTGCCAGCAGCGCGGGACAGGCTCACACCGGGGAGCTGTTTTTT. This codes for CASSAGQAHTGELFF.

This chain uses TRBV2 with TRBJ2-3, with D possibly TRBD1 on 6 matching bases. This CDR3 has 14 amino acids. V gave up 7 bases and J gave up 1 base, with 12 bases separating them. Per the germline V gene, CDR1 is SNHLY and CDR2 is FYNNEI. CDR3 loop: CASTRDTGTDTQYF. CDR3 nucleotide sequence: TGTGCCAGCACCCGGGACACAGGCACAGATACGCAGTATTTT. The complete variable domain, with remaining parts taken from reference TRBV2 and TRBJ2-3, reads EPEVTQTPSHQVTQMGQEVILRCVPISNHLYFYWYRQILGQKVEFLVSFYNNEISEKSEIFDDQFSVERPDGSNFTLKIRSTKLEDSAMYFCASTRDTGTDTQYFGPGTRLTVL.

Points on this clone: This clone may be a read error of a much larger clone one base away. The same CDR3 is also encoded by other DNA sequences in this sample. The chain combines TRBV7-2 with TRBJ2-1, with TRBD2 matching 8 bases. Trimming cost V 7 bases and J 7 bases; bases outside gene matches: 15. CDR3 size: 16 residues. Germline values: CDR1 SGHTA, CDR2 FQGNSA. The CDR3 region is CASTQGGGGRFNEQFF. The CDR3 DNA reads TGTGCCAGCACCCAAGGGGGGGGCGGGAGGTTTAATGAGCAGTTCTTC. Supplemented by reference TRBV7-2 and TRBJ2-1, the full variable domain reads GAGVSQSPSNKVTEKGKDVELRCDPISGHTALYWYRQSLGQGLEFLIYFQGNSAPDKSGLPSDRFSAERTGGSVSTLTIQRTQQEDSAVYLCASTQGGGGRFNEQFFGPGTRLTVL.

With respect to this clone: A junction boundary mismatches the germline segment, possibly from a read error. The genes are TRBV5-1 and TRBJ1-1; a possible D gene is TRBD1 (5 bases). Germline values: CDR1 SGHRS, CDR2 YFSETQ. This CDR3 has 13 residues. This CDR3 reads CASSLAGATEGFF. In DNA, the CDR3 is TGCGCCAGCAGCTTGGCCGGGGCCACCGAAGGTTTCTTT.

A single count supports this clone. The CDR3 DNA follows: TGTGCCAGCAGCGTAGTAGGAGGGGGGGCTGGTGGCTACACCTTC. It encodes CASSVVGGGAGGYTF. The genes are TRBV9 and TRBJ1-2, with D perhaps TRBD1 (6 bases). CDR1 and CDR2 from the germline V gene are SGDLS and YYNGEE. V was shortened by 0 bases and J by 7 bases, with 16 bases between the two germline ends. The CDR3 has 15 residues.

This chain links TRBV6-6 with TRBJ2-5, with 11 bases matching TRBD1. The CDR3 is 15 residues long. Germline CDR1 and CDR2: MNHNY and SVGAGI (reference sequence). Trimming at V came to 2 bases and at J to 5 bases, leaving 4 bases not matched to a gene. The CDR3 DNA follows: TGTGCCAGCAGTTACACAGGGACAGGGGGGGAGACCCAGTACTTC. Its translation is CASSYTGTGGETQYF.

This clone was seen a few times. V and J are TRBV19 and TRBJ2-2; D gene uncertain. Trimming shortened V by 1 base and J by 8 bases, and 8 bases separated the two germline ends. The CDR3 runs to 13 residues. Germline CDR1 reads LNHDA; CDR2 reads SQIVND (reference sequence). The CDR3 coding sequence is TGTGCCAGTAGTATAGTGGCGTCGGGGGAGCTGTTTTTT. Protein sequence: CASSIVASGELFF.

CDR3 residues: CSVDVLGRTEAFF. CDR3 nucleotide sequence: TGCAGCGTTGATGTATTGGGCAGGACTGAAGCTTTCTTT. The rearrangement links TRBV29-1 to TRBJ1-1; no firm D call. CDR1 is SQVTM and CDR2 is ANQGSEA in the germline V gene. V shed 3 bases and J shed 5 bases, with 13 bases lying between them. The length of the CDR3 is 13 residues.

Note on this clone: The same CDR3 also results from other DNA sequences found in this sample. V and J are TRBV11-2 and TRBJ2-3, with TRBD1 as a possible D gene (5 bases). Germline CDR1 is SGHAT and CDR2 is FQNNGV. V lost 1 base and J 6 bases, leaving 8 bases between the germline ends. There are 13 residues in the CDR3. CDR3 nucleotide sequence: TGTGCCAGCAGCTTAGGTGCAGGGGATACGCAGTATTTT. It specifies CASSLGAGDTQYF. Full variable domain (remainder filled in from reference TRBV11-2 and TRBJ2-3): EAGVAQSPRYKIIEKRQSVAFWCNPISGHATLYWYQQILGQGPKLLIQFQNNGVVDDSQLPKDRFSAERLKGVDSTLKIQPAKLEDSAVYLCASSLGAGDTQYFGPGTRLTVL.

The CDR3 coding sequence is TGTGCCAGCAGCTTAGATAGTACAGGCCGGGGCCTCTATGGCTACACCTTC. This gives the protein CASSLDSTGRGLYGYTF. V is TRBV11-2 and J is TRBJ1-2; D perhaps matches TRBD1 (5 bases). Germline CDR1 reads SGHAT; CDR2 reads FQNNGV. CDR3 size: 17 residues. V shed 0 bases and J shed 4 bases, with 18 bases lying between them.

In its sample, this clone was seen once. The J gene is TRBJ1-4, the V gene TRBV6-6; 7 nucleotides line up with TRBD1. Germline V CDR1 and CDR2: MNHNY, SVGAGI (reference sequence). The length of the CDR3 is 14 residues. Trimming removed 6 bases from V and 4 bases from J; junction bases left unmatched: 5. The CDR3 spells CASRPQGLNEKLFF. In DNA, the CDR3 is TGTGCCAGCAGACCACAGGGGCTTAATGAAAAACTGTTTTTT.

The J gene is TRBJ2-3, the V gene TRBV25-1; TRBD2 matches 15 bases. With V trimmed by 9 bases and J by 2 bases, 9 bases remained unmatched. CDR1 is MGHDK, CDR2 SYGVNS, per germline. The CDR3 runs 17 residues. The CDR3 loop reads CASIGTSGRYNTDTQYF. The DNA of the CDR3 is TGTGCCAGTATCGGGACTAGCGGGAGGTATAACACAGATACGCAGTATTTT.

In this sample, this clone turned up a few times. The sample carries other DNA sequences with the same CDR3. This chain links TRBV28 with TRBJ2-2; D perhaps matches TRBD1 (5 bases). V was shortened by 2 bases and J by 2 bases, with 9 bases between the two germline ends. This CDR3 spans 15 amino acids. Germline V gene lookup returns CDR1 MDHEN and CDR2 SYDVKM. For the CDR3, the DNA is TGTGCCAGCAGTTTAGACAGTTTAAACACCGGGGAGCTGTTTTTT. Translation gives CASSLDSLNTGELFF.

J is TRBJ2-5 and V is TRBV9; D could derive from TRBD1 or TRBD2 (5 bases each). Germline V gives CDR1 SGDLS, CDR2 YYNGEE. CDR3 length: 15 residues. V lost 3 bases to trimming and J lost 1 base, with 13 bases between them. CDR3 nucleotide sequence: TGTGCCAGCAGCGAGGGGCGGGCTAGCCAAGAGACCCAGTACTTC. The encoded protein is CASSEGRASQETQYF.

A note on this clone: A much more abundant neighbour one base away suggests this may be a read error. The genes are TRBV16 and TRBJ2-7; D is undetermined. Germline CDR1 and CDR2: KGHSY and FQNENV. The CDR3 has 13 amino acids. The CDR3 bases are TGTACCAGCAGCCAATCGTGGCTCTACGAGCAGTACTTC. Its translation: CTSSQSWLYEQYF.

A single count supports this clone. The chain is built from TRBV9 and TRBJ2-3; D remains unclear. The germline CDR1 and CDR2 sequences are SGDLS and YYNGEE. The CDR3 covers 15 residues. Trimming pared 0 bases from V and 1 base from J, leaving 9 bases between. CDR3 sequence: CASSVDPQGTDTQYF. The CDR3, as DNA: TGTGCCAGCAGCGTAGACCCGCAGGGCACAGATACGCAGTATTTT.

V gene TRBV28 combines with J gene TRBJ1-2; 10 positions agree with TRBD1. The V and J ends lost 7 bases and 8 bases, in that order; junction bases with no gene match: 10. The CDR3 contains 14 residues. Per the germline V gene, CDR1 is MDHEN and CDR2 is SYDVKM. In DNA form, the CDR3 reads TGTGCCAGCAATCCGGGACAGGGGACGAGAGGCTACACCTTC. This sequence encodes CASNPGQGTRGYTF.

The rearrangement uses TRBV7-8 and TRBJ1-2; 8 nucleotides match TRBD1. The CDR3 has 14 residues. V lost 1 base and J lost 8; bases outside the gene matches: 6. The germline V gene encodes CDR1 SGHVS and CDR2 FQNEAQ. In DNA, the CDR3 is TGTGCCAGCAGCTTAGGCGGCGGGACAGGAGGCTACACCTTC. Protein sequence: CASSLGGGTGGYTF. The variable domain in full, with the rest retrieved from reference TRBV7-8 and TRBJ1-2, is GAGVSQSPRYKVAKRGQDVALRCDPISGHVSLFWYQQALGQGPEFLTYFQNEAQLDKSGLPSDRFFAERPEGSVSTLKIQRTQQEDSAVYLCASSLGGGTGGYTFGSGTRLTVV.

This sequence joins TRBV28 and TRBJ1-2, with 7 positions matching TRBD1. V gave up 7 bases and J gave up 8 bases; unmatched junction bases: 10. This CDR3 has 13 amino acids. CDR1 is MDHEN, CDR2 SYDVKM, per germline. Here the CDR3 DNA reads TGTGCCAGCAAACAGGGGCGGCCTTCCGGCTACACCTTC. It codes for CASKQGRPSGYTF.

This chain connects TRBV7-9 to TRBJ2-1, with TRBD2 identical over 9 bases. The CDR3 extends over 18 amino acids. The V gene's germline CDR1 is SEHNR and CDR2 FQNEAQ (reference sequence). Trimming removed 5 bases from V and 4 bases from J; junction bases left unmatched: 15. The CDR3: CASSPRLKLAGVYNEQFF. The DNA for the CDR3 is TGTGCCAGCAGCCCCCGATTAAAGTTAGCGGGAGTGTACAATGAGCAGTTCTTC.

The CDR3 coding sequence is TGTGCCAGCAGTCCCCCCGACCGGGTTGTTTCGTTTGGGGCCAACGTCCTGACTTTC. Its translation: CASSPPDRVVSFGANVLTF. The V and J genes are TRBV28 and TRBJ2-6; D gene ambiguous. CDR1 is MDHEN and CDR2 is SYDVKM in the germline V gene. There are 19 residues in the CDR3. V shed 5 bases and J shed 3 bases, with 23 bases lying between them.

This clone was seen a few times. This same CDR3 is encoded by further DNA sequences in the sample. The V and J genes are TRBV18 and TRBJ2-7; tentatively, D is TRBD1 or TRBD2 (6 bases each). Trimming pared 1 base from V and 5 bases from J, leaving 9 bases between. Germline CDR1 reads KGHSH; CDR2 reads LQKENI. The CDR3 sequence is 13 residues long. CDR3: CASSPQGGNEQYF. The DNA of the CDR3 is TGTGCCAGCTCACCACAGGGGGGCAACGAGCAGTACTTC.

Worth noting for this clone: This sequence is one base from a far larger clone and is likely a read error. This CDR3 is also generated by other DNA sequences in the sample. The CDR3 DNA is TGTGCCAGCACACAGGGAGGGGGCAATCAGCCCCAGCATTTT. Translation gives CASTQGGGNQPQHF. The gene calls are TRBV28 and TRBJ1-5, with D tentatively TRBD1 (6 bases). V gave up 7 bases and J gave up 2 bases, with 12 bases separating them. Germline CDR1 MDHEN, CDR2 SYDVKM. The CDR3 has 14 residues. Supplemented by reference TRBV28 and TRBJ1-5, the full variable domain reads DVKVTQSSRYLVKRTGEKVFLECVQDMDHENMFWYRQDPGLGLRLIYFSYDVKMKEKGDIPEGYSVSREKKERFSLILESASTNQTSMYLCASTQGGGNQPQHFGDGTRLSIL.